These 5 T cell receptor beta chains share one sample of origin, sequenced in a study of CD8+CD57+ T cells in acquired aplastic anemia. Genomic DNA provided the template from which TCR beta VDJ and CDR3 profiles were obtained. TCRdb used MiXCR to reprocess the reads, holding one entry per CDR3 protein. This sample has 200,000 to 250,000 distinct CDR3 sequences; around half occur once, and the top ten carry under 9%. Previously, flow cytometry had revealed CD8+CD57+ cell expansion in the patients chosen for sequencing. Sequencing was performed on sorted CD4+, CD8+, or CD8+CD57+ T cells (not recorded which) from PBMCs. The receptor source for this set is a human donor with aplastic anemia.

This clonotype has at least ten counts. V gene TRBV20-1 combines with J gene TRBJ2-1; weak D call: TRBD2 (5 bases). Germline CDR1 DFQATT, CDR2 SNEGSKA (reference sequence). There are 12 residues in the CDR3. V shed 0 bases and J shed 10 bases, with 10 bases lying between them. The CDR3 sequence: CSARDEAGEQFF. CDR3 DNA sequence: TGCAGTGCTAGAGATGAGGCGGGCGAGCAGTTCTTC.

This clonotype was recorded many times. This rearrangement joins TRBV9 to TRBJ2-1; D could derive from TRBD1 or TRBD2 (5 bases each). Germline values: CDR1 SGDLS, CDR2 YYNGEE. The CDR3 runs 16 residues. V was trimmed by 3 bases and J by 6 bases, leaving 19 bases between them. CDR3 protein: CASSAPGTLTSNEQFF. DNA for the CDR3: TGTGCCAGCAGCGCTCCCGGGACGTTAACGTCCAATGAGCAGTTCTTC.

This clonotype has more than one count but fewer than ten. V and J are TRBV7-2 and TRBJ2-5; 10 bases fit TRBD2. The CDR3 is made up of 14 amino acids. Germline CDR1 SGHTA, CDR2 FQGNSA. The V and J ends lost 1 base and 4 bases, in that order; junction bases with no gene match: 0. CDR3 residues: CASSLGTSGETQYF. In DNA form, the CDR3 reads TGTGCCAGCAGCTTAGGGACTAGCGGAGAGACCCAGTACTTC.

This clonotype was counted ten times or more. The genes are TRBV4-1 and TRBJ2-5; D is possibly TRBD2 (6 bases). V lost 0 bases and J lost 0, with 11 bases in between. In germline, CDR1 is MGHRA, CDR2 YSYEKL. CDR3 length: 16 residues. DNA for the CDR3: TGCGCCAGCAGCCAAGAAAGCGGGTCAAACCAAGAGACCCAGTACTTC. Translation: CASSQESGSNQETQYF.

For this clonotype: A read error may account for a junction end that differs from germline. The CDR3 spells CASSPRARSSYNEQFF. In DNA, the CDR3 is TGTGCCAGCAGTCCCAGAGCGAGGAGCTCCTACAATGAGCAGTTCTTC. This sequence joins TRBV5-1 and TRBJ2-7; D is ambiguous. The J call could be wrong; TRBJ2-1 is a better fit for the DNA end. The CDR3 covers 16 residues. Germline CDR1 and CDR2: SGHRS and YFSETQ.